This TCR beta chain originates from a study of blood T cell repertoires in COVID-19. Study-wide background: Spain, Italy and the United States supplied samples that represented acute and convalescent COVID-19. PBMCs, B-cell-depleted T cells, or T cells were the source of the cDNA or gDNA that made up the material.

In the original workflow: The assay estimated nucleated cells by amplifying reference gene primers. Data came from immunoSEQ multiplex PCR; TCRdb stores just in-frame clones and leaves some out. V, J and clone size reflect that table, while D and trimming were determined from the DNA. Seen here are roughly 300,000 clones, over 70% observed once, and the top ten hold approximately 1.4%. CDR1 is ENHRY and CDR2 is SYGVKD in the germline V gene. The CDR3 runs to 14 residues. V lost 6 bases and J lost 7; bases outside the gene matches: 9. This clonotype originated in a woman aged 40 to 50 who had recovered from COVID-19. Sequenced sample: peripheral blood. J is TRBJ2-1 and V is TRBV10-3; 7 bases are a match to TRBD1. CDR3 in amino acids: CAISADRDQNEQFF. The CDR3 DNA reads as TGTGCCATCAGCGCAGACAGGGACCAAAATGAGCAGTTCTTC.